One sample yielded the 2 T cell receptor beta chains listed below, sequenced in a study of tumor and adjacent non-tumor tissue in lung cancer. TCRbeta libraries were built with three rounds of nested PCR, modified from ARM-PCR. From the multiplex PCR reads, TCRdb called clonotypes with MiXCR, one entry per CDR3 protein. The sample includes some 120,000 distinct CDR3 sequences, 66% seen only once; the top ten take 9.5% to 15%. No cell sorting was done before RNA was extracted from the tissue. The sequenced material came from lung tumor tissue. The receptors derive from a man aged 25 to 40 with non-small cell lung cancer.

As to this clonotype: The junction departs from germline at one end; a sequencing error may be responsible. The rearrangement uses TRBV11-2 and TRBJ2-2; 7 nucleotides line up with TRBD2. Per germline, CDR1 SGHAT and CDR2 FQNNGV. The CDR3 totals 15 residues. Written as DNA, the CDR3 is TGTGCCAGCAGATTAGTGGGGCTCGCGGGAGTAAAGCTGTTTTTT. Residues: CASRLVGLAGVKLFF.

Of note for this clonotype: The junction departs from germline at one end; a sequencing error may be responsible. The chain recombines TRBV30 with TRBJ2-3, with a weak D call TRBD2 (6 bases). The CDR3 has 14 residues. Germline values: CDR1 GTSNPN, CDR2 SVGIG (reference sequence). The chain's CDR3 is CAWTITRETNTQYF. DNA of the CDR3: TGCGCCTGGACTATCACCCGAGAGACAAATACGCAGTATTTT.